This is a list of T cell receptor beta chains from one sample in a study of shared clonotypes between healthy human individuals. Method: immunoSEQ multiplex PCR; TCRdb's copy keeps in-frame clones and lacks some. Of some 2,000,000 clones in the sample, roughly 94% were seen once. The specimen was naive CD4+ T cells sorted from blood. These receptors were obtained from a man aged 18 to 30 in good health. The CDR3 runs from the conserved cysteine through the conserved F or W.

TRBV7-9	TRBJ2-3	16	CASSPKGGRSTDTQYF
TRBV29-1	TRBJ2-7	13	CSVSGTGNYEQYF
TRBV10-3	TRBJ2-7	14	CAISAAQTDYEQYF
TRBV25-1	TRBJ2-3	14	CASNQGGSTDTQYF
TRBV6-5	TRBJ2-7	11	CASSSPGEQYF
TRBV2	TRBJ1-5	15	CASSVGQAVNQPQHF
TRBV5-6	TRBJ1-2	15	CASSLEAPGAYGYTF
TRBV5-1	TRBJ1-1	12	CASSSGQGEAFF
TRBV30	TRBJ2-6	13	CAWREHGANVLTF
TRBV5-6	TRBJ2-1	16	CASSSPGGTGYNEQFF
TRBV28	TRBJ1-5	14	CASSPQGINRPQHF
TRBV6-1	.	14	CASGNSGGGYEQYF
TRBV10-3	TRBJ2-6	20	CAINPGLAGGSQGGANVLTF
TRBV7-2	TRBJ2-4	19	CASSLGGLAGGPSKNIQYF
TRBV15	TRBJ2-5	17	CATSKPFRDRGFETQYF
TRBV2	TRBJ2-7	13	CASSVNPSYEQYF
TRBV11-2	TRBJ1-6	16	CASSSAGGKGNSPLHF
TRBV5-1	TRBJ1-1	14	CASSSELLNTEAFF
TRBV27	TRBJ2-7	14	CASSLSGSSYEQYF
TRBV2	TRBJ2-3	16	CASSETSGAPADTQYF
TRBV5-4	TRBJ1-1	16	CASSLGQDIMNTEAFF
TRBV18	TRBJ2-3	13	CASSPTSGDTQYF
TRBV28	TRBJ2-5	15	CASSRPGLAEETQYF
TRBV29-1	TRBJ1-4	14	CSVGAQGMNEKLFF
TRBV19	TRBJ2-3	16	CASSTRAGGDTDTQYF
TRBV10-1	TRBJ1-1	13	CASSRQGGTEAFF
TRBV5-6	TRBJ2-2	13	CASTSRGSGELFF
TRBV12-5	TRBJ2-7	15	CASGPPPTGDGGQYF
TRBV19	TRBJ1-2	16	CASSPPQGATVYGYTF
TRBV10-3	TRBJ2-1	18	CAISESKTSGTGLDEQFF
TRBV27	TRBJ2-2	15	CASSFGLVDAGELFF
TRBV29-1	TRBJ1-2	18	CSVEEPDSRAQTLYGYTF
TRBV5-1	TRBJ2-7	14	CASSLAVQNYEQYF
TRBV30	TRBJ2-2	19	CAWSVRFWRGRGNTGELFF
TRBV5-1	TRBJ1-2	13	CASSVGPSGGYTF
TRBV5-4	TRBJ2-3	15	CASSEAIFSTDTQYF
TRBV30	TRBJ2-1	11	CAWSVLREQFF
TRBV28	TRBJ2-5	18	CASSLRLGLAGGKETQYF
TRBV5-1	TRBJ1-5	13	CASSLEGGQPQHF
TRBV5-1	TRBJ2-7	12	CASSLDTIEQYF
TRBV2	TRBJ2-7	13	CASTGQGPYEQYF
TRBV5-1	TRBJ2-5	15	CASSLRDTGRETQYF
TRBV10-1	TRBJ2-2	13	CASSRGEAGELFF
TRBV11-2	TRBJ1-1	14	CASSFPDRGSEAFF
TRBV4-1	TRBJ2-7	14	CASSRGLARYEQYF
TRBV6-5	TRBJ1-5	14	CASSRQVGYQPQHF
TRBV29-1	TRBJ1-2	13	CSATELSDYGYTF
TRBV9	TRBJ2-7	15	CASSPDRGPIYEQYF